These 7 T cell receptor beta chains were sequenced from one sample in a study of cytomegalovirus exposure and HLA in healthy donors. Measured with immunoSEQ multiplex PCR; TCRdb has only the in-frame clones, and not every one. The sample records under 250,000 clones, more than 75% being singletons. The sequenced material came from PBMCs. Receptor source: a young woman in good health and CMV-seropositive.

The chain carries TRBV19 and TRBJ2-7; the match to TRBD2 covers 7 bases. The germline CDR1 and CDR2 sequences are LNHDA and SQIVND (reference sequence). The ends lost 3 bases at V and 0 bases at J; junction bases unmatched: 5. The length of the CDR3 is 15 residues. The CDR3 bases are TGTGCCAGTAGTATGGCGGGAGTCGGCTCCTACGAGCAGTACTTC. Protein product: CASSMAGVGSYEQYF.

This sequence joins TRBV28 and TRBJ2-2, with 7 bases identical to TRBD1. Trimming at V came to 6 bases and at J to 6 bases, leaving 13 bases not matched to a gene. The CDR3 is 16 residues long. Germline V lookup: CDR1 MDHEN, CDR2 SYDVKM. Written as DNA, the CDR3 is TGTGCCAGCAGGACGGTAACGGGACAGATGGCCGGGGAGCTGTTTTTT. Amino acid sequence: CASRTVTGQMAGELFF.

The V call is TRBV5-1, the J call TRBJ2-5; 8 bases are shared with TRBD1. V was clipped by 5 bases and J by 2 bases; unmatched bases: 11. The germline V gene encodes CDR1 SGHRS and CDR2 YFSETQ. CDR3 length: 16 residues. The CDR3 sequence: CASRPGTGEGQETQYF. The DNA for the CDR3 is TGCGCCAGCAGGCCCGGGACAGGAGAGGGTCAAGAGACCCAGTACTTC.

Here the CDR3 DNA reads TGTGCCAGCAGCCTGGCAGGGTGGAACACCGGGGAGCTGTTTTTT. Encoded protein: CASSLAGWNTGELFF. This chain uses TRBV5-6 with TRBJ2-2; tentatively, D is TRBD1 (5 bases). The V end lost 4 bases, the J end lost 1 base, and 11 bases lay between the germline ends. Per germline, CDR1 SGHDT and CDR2 YYEEEE. CDR3 length: 15 residues.

The rearrangement links TRBV7-3 to TRBJ2-1; a possible D gene is TRBD2 (5 bases). CDR1 is SGHTA, CDR2 FQGTGA, per germline. The CDR3 length is 15 residues. Trimming shortened V by 2 bases and J by 8 bases, and 16 bases separated the two germline ends. The CDR3 sequence: CASSLELVRDYEQFF. CDR3 DNA sequence: TGTGCCAGCAGCTTAGAACTAGTGCGTGATTATGAGCAGTTCTTC.

This chain connects TRBV25-1 to TRBJ1-1; maybe TRBD1 (5 bases). V was clipped by 8 bases and J by 3 bases, with 13 bases between them. This CDR3 spans 13 amino acids. The V gene's germline CDR1 is MGHDK and CDR2 SYGVNS. The CDR3 reads CASGGASDTEAFF. For the CDR3, the DNA is TGTGCCAGCGGCGGGGCCTCCGACACTGAAGCTTTCTTT.

The rearrangement links TRBV19 to TRBJ1-3, with D uncertain. The V end lost 3 bases, the J end lost 3 bases, and 3 bases lay between the germline ends. CDR1 and CDR2 (germline): LNHDA, SQIVND (reference sequence). This CDR3 has 12 residues. CDR3: CASSMSGNTIYF. The DNA of the CDR3 is TGTGCCAGTAGTATGAGTGGAAACACCATATATTTT.